This entry is about one T cell receptor (beta chain). Within the sample, other DNA sequences also encode this same CDR3. The data originate from a study of shared clonotypes between healthy human individuals. Study-level background: Donor ages ranged 18 to 49 years: two women, a few men. Each donor had three CD4 naive, three CD4 memory, two CD8 naive and one CD8 memory plate.

As defined, naive CD8 cells were CD45RO-negative and positively selected for CCR7, with terminally differentiated effector memory CD45RA+ cells excluded. Each sorted subset replicate got 200 ng genomic DNA, 30,000 or so genomes. Some clones are missing from TCRdb's copy, which holds only in-frame ones; the method was immunoSEQ multiplex PCR. The sample has roughly 2.1 million clones; 93% are singletons. The germline gives CDR1 LNHDA, CDR2 SQIVND (reference sequence). Trimming stripped 3 bases from V and 6 bases from J, with 9 bases between. This CDR3 comprises 12 residues. The receptor comes from a man aged 18-30 years in good health. Some clones in this sample may be carry-over from other donors' samples. What was sequenced was naive CD8+ T cells from PBMCs. V and J are TRBV19 and TRBJ2-7; TRBD2 is a possible D gene (6 bases). The CDR3 region is CASSISGGEQYF. DNA for the CDR3: TGTGCCAGTAGTATTTCCGGGGGCGAGCAGTACTTC.